The next 17 T cell receptor beta chains were all read from a single sample in a study of blood T cell repertoires in COVID-19. Measured with immunoSEQ multiplex PCR; TCRdb has only the in-frame clones, and not every one. Of fewer than 250,000 clones in the sample, 80% to 85% were seen once. Specimen: peripheral blood. The receptors come from a woman of 80 years or more with COVID-19, enrolled during active disease.

The chain recombines TRBV6-5 with TRBJ1-6, with a weak D call TRBD1 (5 bases). Germline V CDR1 and CDR2: MNHEY, SVGAGI. The CDR3 has 15 residues. The germline V and J ends were trimmed by 0 bases and 7 bases, with 10 bases remaining between them. Written as DNA, the CDR3 is TGTGCCAGCAGTTACTCGTCAGGGCTGAATTCACCCCTCCACTTT. Its protein product is CASSYSSGLNSPLHF.

V is TRBV2 and J is TRBJ2-1; perhaps TRBD1 as D (5 bases). This CDR3 region has 13 residues. Per germline, CDR1 SNHLY and CDR2 FYNNEI. The V end lost 7 bases, the J end lost 7 bases, and 14 bases lay between the germline ends. The CDR3 DNA sequence: TGTGCCAGCACCCAGGGAATTGTGAATGAGCAGTTCTTC. It encodes CASTQGIVNEQFF.

The rearrangement joins TRBV6-5 to TRBJ2-1; D might be TRBD1 (6 bases). The CDR3 contains 15 residues. V lost 4 bases, J lost 3 bases, and 13 bases lay in between. Germline values: CDR1 MNHEY, CDR2 SVGAGI. CDR3 DNA sequence: TGTGCCAGCAGTTTGACGGGACACTTCTACAATGAGCAGTTCTTC. Its translation: CASSLTGHFYNEQFF.

The chain recombines TRBV27 with TRBJ1-1; weak D call: TRBD1 (5 bases). Germline V gives CDR1 MNHEY, CDR2 SMNVEV (reference sequence). Trimming removed 0 bases at V and 4 bases at J, with 12 bases between. This CDR3 has 15 amino acids. Written as DNA, the CDR3 is TGTGCCAGCAGTTTATCAGGGACGGGGGGCACTGAAGCTTTCTTT. This translates into CASSLSGTGGTEAFF.

This chain joins TRBV2 and TRBJ1-2; 7 bases align to TRBD1. The junction had 8 bases not matched to a gene; V was cut back by 4 bases and J by 6 bases. Germline-derived CDR1 and CDR2 are SNHLY and FYNNEI. This CDR3 contains 14 residues. CDR3 region: CASSGQGKYNGYTF. CDR3 nucleotides: TGTGCCAGCAGTGGACAGGGAAAGTATAATGGCTACACCTTC.

This clone was counted a few times. V is TRBV5-1 and J is TRBJ2-3, with D perhaps matching TRBD1 (8 bases). The CDR3 covers 15 residues. Trimming stripped 4 bases from V and 3 bases from J, with 15 bases between. CDR1 is SGHRS and CDR2 is YFSETQ in the germline V gene. This CDR3 reads CASSTSQGGTDTQYF. CDR3 coding DNA: TGCGCCAGCAGCACGTCACAGGGGGGGACAGATACGCAGTATTTT. The full variable domain, with the rest looked up from reference TRBV5-1 and TRBJ2-3, is KAGVTQTPRYLIKTRGQQVTLSCSPISGHRSVSWYQQTPGQGLQFLFEYFSETQRNKGNFPGRFSGRQFSNSRSEMNVSTLELGDSALYLCASSTSQGGTDTQYFGPGTRLTVL.

The chain couples TRBV2 to TRBJ2-2, with 9 bases identical to TRBD1. Germline CDR1 is SNHLY and CDR2 is FYNNEI. The V gene end was trimmed by 2 bases and the J gene end by 4 bases; junction bases not matched to a gene: 5. The CDR3 sequence is 16 residues long. This CDR3 is CASSETRDRATGELFF. The DNA of the CDR3 is TGTGCCAGCAGTGAAACTCGGGACAGGGCCACCGGGGAGCTGTTTTTT.

The chain employs TRBV18 and TRBJ1-5, with no clear D. Trimming took 2 bases from V and 7 from J, leaving 9 bases between them. The length of the CDR3 is 13 residues. CDR1 and CDR2 from the germline V gene are KGHSH and LQKENI. CDR3 region: CASSPAARQPQHF. The CDR3 nucleotides read TGTGCCAGCTCACCAGCGGCCCGACAGCCCCAGCATTTT.

The chain links TRBV7-2 to TRBJ2-7; 7 bases agree with TRBD2. Germline CDR1 and CDR2: SGHTA and FQGNSA. V shed 1 base and J 6 bases; nucleotides not matched to a gene: 9. The CDR3 is 15 amino acids. The CDR3 loop is CASSLGWPSGVEQYF. As DNA, the CDR3 is TGTGCCAGCAGCTTAGGTTGGCCGAGCGGGGTCGAGCAGTACTTC.

About this clone itself: Other DNA sequences in this sample translate to the same CDR3. The chain joins TRBV5-1 to TRBJ2-7, with a weak D call TRBD1 (5 bases). There are 13 residues in the CDR3. V dropped 0 bases and J dropped 1 base, with 5 bases sitting between them. Germline V gene data show CDR1 as SGHRS and CDR2 as YFSETQ. The CDR3 region has the DNA TGCGCCAGCAGCTTGGACAGGTCCTACGAGCAGTACTTC. Translating gives CASSLDRSYEQYF.

In this sample, this clone turned up once. The chain couples TRBV27 to TRBJ2-2, with a possible D match to TRBD2 (5 bases). V lost 5 bases to trimming and J lost 5 bases, with 18 bases between them. Per the germline V gene, CDR1 is MNHEY and CDR2 is SMNVEV (reference sequence). The CDR3 totals 16 residues. CDR3 in DNA: TGTGCCAGCAGTCCACCTGGGCTAGCAGGTACCGGGGAGCTGTTTTTT. It encodes CASSPPGLAGTGELFF.

This sequence joins TRBV30 and TRBJ1-1, with 7 bases fitting TRBD1. The germline V gene encodes CDR1 GTSNPN and CDR2 SVGIG (reference sequence). V lost 0 bases, J lost 7 bases, and 8 bases stayed unmatched. CDR3 size: 14 residues. The CDR3 loop reads CAWSVLQGRSEAFF. In nucleotides, the CDR3 is TGTGCCTGGAGTGTACTACAGGGGCGAAGTGAAGCTTTCTTT.

This clone was picked up one time. The chain employs TRBV9 and TRBJ2-5; possible D gene TRBD2, 5 bases. Germline CDR1 is SGDLS and CDR2 is YYNGEE. V was trimmed by 0 bases and J by 3 bases, leaving 9 bases between them. This CDR3 has 14 residues. The CDR3 bases are TGTGCCAGCAGCGTAGAGTCGGGAAAAGAGACCCAGTACTTC. Its protein product is CASSVESGKETQYF.

The chain's CDR3 is CASSLGQGGNYGYTF. CDR3 nucleotides: TGCGCCAGCAGCTTGGGTCAGGGAGGAAACTATGGCTACACCTTC. V and J are TRBV5-1 and TRBJ1-2; D is perhaps TRBD1 (5 bases). This CDR3 has 15 amino acids. Germline lookup yields CDR1 SGHRS and CDR2 YFSETQ. V was clipped by 0 bases and J by 2 bases, with 11 bases between them. Full variable domain (outside the CDR3, taken from reference TRBV5-1 and TRBJ1-2): KAGVTQTPRYLIKTRGQQVTLSCSPISGHRSVSWYQQTPGQGLQFLFEYFSETQRNKGNFPGRFSGRQFSNSRSEMNVSTLELGDSALYLCASSLGQGGNYGYTFGSGTRLTVV.

V and J are TRBV5-1 and TRBJ2-2; D is ambiguous. This CDR3 has 14 residues. CDR1 is SGHRS and CDR2 is YFSETQ in the germline V gene. V lost 4 bases to trimming and J lost 5 bases, with 12 bases between them. The CDR3 coding sequence is TGCGCCAGCAGCGAGCCCCCTAGTACCGGGGAGCTGTTTTTT. Translated: CASSEPPSTGELFF.

CDR3 nucleotide sequence: TGCGCCAGCAGCCCTAGCGGGGGGTGGGAGCAGTACTTC. It specifies CASSPSGGWEQYF. The chain carries TRBV5-1 and TRBJ2-7; TRBD2 agrees at 11 bases. Trimming took 4 bases from V and 7 from J; bases not matched to a gene: 4. Per germline, CDR1 SGHRS and CDR2 YFSETQ. The length of the CDR3 is 13 residues.

This clone was seen once. V is TRBV24-1 and J is TRBJ2-1; 8 positions agree with TRBD2. V trimming: 3 bases; J trimming: 2 bases; junction bases outside the gene matches: 2. CDR3 length equals 15 residues. The germline V gene encodes CDR1 KGHDR and CDR2 SFDVKD. The CDR3 DNA follows: TGTGCCACCAGTGATGGGACTAGGGCCTACAATGAGCAGTTCTTC. Its protein product is CATSDGTRAYNEQFF.